This T cell receptor (beta chain) was recorded in a study of OX40 agonist ivuxolimab in advanced cancers. Study as a whole: Prior therapy, whether anti-PD-1, anti-PD-L1 or anti-CTLA-4, was allowed, and roughly 41% had some. One patient with hepatocellular carcinoma and two with cutaneous melanoma, three in all, had partial responses. Regarding the study as a whole: Some nonresponders additionally presented with little normalized T-cell clonal expansion.

To note about this clone: Antigen specificity is unknown. The sample contains more than one DNA sequence encoding this CDR3.

Trimming took 3 bases from V and 3 from J, leaving 9 bases between them. CDR1 is SEHNR and CDR2 is FQNEAQ in the germline V gene (reference sequence). The CDR3 is 13 residues long. The data were produced by immunoSEQ multiplex PCR, yet TCRdb's version contains in-frame clones alone and is incomplete. Of roughly 57,000 clones in the sample, about 90% were seen once. The source material was CD4+ or CD8+ T cells sorted from blood, sampled in a trial of the OX40 agonist ivuxolimab. V is TRBV7-9 and J is TRBJ2-7, with D maybe TRBD2 (6 bases). The receptor's source is an adult with an advanced solid tumor such as melanoma, head and neck, liver or kidney cancer. CDR3 residues: CASSLVGGYEQYF. As DNA, the CDR3 is TGTGCCAGCAGCTTGGTCGGGGGCTACGAGCAGTACTTC. The full variable domain, completed using reference TRBV7-9 and TRBJ2-7, is DTGVSQNPRHKITKRGQNVTFRCDPISEHNRLYWYRQTLGQGPEFLTYFQNEAQLEKSRLLSDRFSAERPKGSFSTLEIQRTEQGDSAMYLCASSLVGGYEQYFGPGTRLTVT.